The text below deals with one T cell receptor (beta chain). The antigen is not known. A read error may account for a junction end that differs from germline. CDR1 is SGHRS, CDR2 YFSETQ, per germline. CDR3 length: 14 residues. The data stem from a study of cytomegalovirus exposure and HLA in healthy donors. Study conclusions and caveats: TCR beta sequences numbering roughly 18,000 were associated with HLA alleles at 0.05 false discovery rate in a later analysis. Later analysis suggested most CMV-associated TCR beta chains were HLA-restricted.

PCR involved 60 Vbeta and 13 Jbeta primers. The protocol was immunoSEQ multiplex PCR, while the TCRdb copy is restricted to in-frame clones and leaves out a portion. The repertoire consists of approximately 81,000 clones, with 77% occurring once and the leading ten covering 2.5% to 3.5%. The chain has TRBV5-1 and TRBJ2-1; D gene unclear. The sequence came from a man over 45 in good health and CMV-seropositive. Material: PBMCs. DNA for the CDR3: TGCGCCAGCAACTTGGCCGTTGGCTTTGGTGAGCAGTTCTTC. This gives the protein CASNLAVGFGEQFF.